The clone carrying this T cell receptor beta chain was seen repeatedly, ten times or more. Its antigen is as yet unknown. This entry comes from a study of neurological immune-mediated disorders. Study outcomes and limitations: Among 34 multiple sclerosis patients, phylogenetic grouping put the repertoires of 18 into a single related-CDR3 cluster, a possible signature.

5'RACE generated cDNA with 10-nucleotide random UMIs. TCRdb reprocessed the 5' RACE reads via MiXCR and lists one record per CDR3 protein. The sample comprises approximately 100,000 distinct CDR3 sequences, around 3.3% of which are singletons, and 6% rests with the top ten. V lost 2 bases and J 3 bases, leaving 5 bases between the germline ends. The CDR3 has 12 residues. 2 million unsorted PBMCs were stored in RNAlater at -80 °C before RNA extraction. This chain connects TRBV12-3 or TRBV12-4 to TRBJ2-7; no clear D. The sample comprised PBMCs. The source of this sequence is a woman between 18 and 30 years old with multiple sclerosis. The CDR3 DNA follows: TGTGCCAGCAGTTTAAGGCGCTACGAGCAGTACTTC. Its translation is CASSLRRYEQYF.